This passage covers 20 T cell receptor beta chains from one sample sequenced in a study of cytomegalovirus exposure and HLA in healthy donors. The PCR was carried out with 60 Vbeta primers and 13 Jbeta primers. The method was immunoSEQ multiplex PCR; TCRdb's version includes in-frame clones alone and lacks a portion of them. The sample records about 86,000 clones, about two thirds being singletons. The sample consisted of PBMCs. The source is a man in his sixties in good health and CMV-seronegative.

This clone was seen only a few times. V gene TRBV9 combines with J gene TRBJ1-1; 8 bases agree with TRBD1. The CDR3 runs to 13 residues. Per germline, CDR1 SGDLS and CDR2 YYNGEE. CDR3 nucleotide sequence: TGTGCGAGCGGACAGGGAATGAACACTGAAGCTTTCTTT. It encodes CASGQGMNTEAFF.

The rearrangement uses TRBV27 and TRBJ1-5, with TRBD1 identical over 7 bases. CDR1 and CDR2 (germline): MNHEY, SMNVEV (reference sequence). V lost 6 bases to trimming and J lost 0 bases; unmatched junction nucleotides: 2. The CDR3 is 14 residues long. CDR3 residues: CASSHRGSNQPQHF. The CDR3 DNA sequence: TGTGCCAGCAGCCACAGGGGTAGCAATCAGCCCCAGCATTTT.

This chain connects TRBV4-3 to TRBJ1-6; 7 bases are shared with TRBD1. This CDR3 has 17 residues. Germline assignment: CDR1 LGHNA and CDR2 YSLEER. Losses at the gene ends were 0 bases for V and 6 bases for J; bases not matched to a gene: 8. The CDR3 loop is CASSQELGRGFNSPLHF. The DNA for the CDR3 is TGCGCCAGCAGCCAAGAATTGGGCAGGGGGTTTAATTCACCCCTCCACTTT.

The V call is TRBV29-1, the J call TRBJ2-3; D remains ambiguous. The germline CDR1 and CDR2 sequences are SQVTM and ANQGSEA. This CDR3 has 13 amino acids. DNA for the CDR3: TGCAGTGCTTTTGAGCCGAGCACAGATACGCAGTATTTT. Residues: CSAFEPSTDTQYF.

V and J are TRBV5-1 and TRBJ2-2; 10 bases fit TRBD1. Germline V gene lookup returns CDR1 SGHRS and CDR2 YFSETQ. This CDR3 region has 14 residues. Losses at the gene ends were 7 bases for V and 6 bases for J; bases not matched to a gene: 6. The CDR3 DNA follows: TGCGCCAGCTGTGACAGGGGGCAAGCCGGGGAGCTGTTTTTT. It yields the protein CASCDRGQAGELFF.

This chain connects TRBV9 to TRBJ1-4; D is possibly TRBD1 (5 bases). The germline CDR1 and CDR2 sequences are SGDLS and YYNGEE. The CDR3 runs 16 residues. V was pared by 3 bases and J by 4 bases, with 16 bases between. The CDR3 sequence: CASSEGLQPNNEKLFF. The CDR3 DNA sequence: TGTGCCAGCAGCGAGGGACTCCAGCCCAATAATGAAAAACTGTTTTTT.

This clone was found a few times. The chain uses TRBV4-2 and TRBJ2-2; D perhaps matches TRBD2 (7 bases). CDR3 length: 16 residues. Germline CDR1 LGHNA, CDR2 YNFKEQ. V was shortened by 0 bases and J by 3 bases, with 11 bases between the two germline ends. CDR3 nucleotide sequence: TGTGCCAGCAGCCAAGATAGGGGGGGAGACACCGGGGAGCTGTTTTTT. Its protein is CASSQDRGGDTGELFF.

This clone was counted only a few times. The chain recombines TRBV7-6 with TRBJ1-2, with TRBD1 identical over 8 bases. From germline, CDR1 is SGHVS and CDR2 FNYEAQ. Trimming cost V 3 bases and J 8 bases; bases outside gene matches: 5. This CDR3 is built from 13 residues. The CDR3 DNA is TGTGCCAGCAGCTTGGACAGGGTGATGGGCTACACCTTC. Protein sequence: CASSLDRVMGYTF.

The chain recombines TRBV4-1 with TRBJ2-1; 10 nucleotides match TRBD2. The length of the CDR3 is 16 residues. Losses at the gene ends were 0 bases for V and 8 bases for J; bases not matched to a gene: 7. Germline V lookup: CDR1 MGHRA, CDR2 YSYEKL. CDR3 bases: TGCGCCAGCAGCCAAGATAGAGCGGGAGGGCAGGATGAGCAGTTCTTC. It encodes CASSQDRAGGQDEQFF.

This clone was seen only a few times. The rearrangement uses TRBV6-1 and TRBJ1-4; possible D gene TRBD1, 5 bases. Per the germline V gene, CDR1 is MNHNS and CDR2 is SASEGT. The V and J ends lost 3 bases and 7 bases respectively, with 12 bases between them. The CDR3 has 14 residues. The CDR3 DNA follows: TGTGCCAGCAGTGAGGCGGGACGCTCTGAAAAACTGTTTTTT. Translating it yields CASSEAGRSEKLFF.

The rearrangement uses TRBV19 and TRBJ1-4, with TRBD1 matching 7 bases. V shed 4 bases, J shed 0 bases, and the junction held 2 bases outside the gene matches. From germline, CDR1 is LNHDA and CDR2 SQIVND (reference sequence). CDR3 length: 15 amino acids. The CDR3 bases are TGTGCCAGTAGTAATCAGGGGGCAACTAATGAAAAACTGTTTTTT. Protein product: CASSNQGATNEKLFF.

The CDR3: CASSLVSRGAEAFF. CDR3 DNA: TGTGCCAGCAGCTTGGTCTCCCGGGGGGCTGAAGCTTTCTTT. The rearrangement joins TRBV5-6 to TRBJ1-1; possibly TRBD1 for D (5 bases). The CDR3 is 14 amino acids. The V gene lost 0 bases and the J gene lost 6 bases, with 12 bases spanning the gap. Germline V CDR1 and CDR2: SGHDT, YYEEEE.

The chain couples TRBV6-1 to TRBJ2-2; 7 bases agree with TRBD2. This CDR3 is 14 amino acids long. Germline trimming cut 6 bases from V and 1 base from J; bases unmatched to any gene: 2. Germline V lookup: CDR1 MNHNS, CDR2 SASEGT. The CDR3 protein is CASRGLWNTGELFF. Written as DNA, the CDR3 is TGTGCCAGCAGGGGACTATGGAACACCGGGGAGCTGTTTTTT.

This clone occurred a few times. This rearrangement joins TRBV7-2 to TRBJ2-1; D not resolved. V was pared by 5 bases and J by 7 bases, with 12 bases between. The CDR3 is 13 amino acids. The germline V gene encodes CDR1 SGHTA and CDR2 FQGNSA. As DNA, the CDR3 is TGTGCCAGCAGCCCAGTCTTCCTGAATGAGCAGTTCTTC. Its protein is CASSPVFLNEQFF.

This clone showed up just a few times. The CDR3: CAYPRSPCTDTQYF. The CDR3 region has the DNA TGTGCCTACCCCCGCAGTCCTTGCACAGATACGCAGTATTTT. The gene calls are TRBV30 and TRBJ2-3; D gene uncertain. The CDR3 contains 14 residues. CDR1 and CDR2 (germline): GTSNPN, SVGIG (reference sequence). The V gene lost 7 bases and the J gene lost 1 base, with 15 bases spanning the gap.

CDR3 amino acids: CASSFSAGANYGYTF. For the CDR3, the DNA is TGTGCCAGCAGTTTCAGCGCAGGGGCGAACTATGGCTACACCTTC. The rearrangement uses TRBV27 and TRBJ1-2; weak D call: TRBD1 (6 bases). CDR1 is MNHEY, CDR2 SMNVEV, per germline (reference sequence). Trimming took off 3 bases at V and 2 bases at J, with 13 bases between the two ends. The CDR3 covers 15 residues.

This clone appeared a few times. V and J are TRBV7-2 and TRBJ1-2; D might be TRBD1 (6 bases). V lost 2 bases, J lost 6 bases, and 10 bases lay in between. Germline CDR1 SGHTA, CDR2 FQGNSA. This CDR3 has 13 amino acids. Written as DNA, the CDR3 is TGTGCCAGCAGCTTACAGGGGCTTGATGGCTACACCTTC. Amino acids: CASSLQGLDGYTF.

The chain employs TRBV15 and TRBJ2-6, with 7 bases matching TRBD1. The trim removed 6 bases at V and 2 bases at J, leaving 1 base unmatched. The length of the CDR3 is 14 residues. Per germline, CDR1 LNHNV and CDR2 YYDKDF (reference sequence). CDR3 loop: CATSQGAGANVLTF. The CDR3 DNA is TGTGCCACCAGTCAGGGGGCTGGGGCCAACGTCCTGACTTTC.

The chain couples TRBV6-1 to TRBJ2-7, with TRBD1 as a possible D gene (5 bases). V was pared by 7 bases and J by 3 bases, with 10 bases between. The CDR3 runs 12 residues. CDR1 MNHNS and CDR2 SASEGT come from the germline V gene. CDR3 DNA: TGTGCCAGCATGACAGCTTACTACGAGCAGTACTTC. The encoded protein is CASMTAYYEQYF.

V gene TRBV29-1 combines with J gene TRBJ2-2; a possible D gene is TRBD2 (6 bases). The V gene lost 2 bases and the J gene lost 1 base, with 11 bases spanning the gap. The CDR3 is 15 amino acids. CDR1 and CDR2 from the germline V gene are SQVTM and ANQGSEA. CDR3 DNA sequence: TGCAGCGTTGAAACGGGACTGGGGAACACCGGGGAGCTGTTTTTT. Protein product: CSVETGLGNTGELFF.